This TCR beta chain was profiled in a study of T cell responses to AZD1222 COVID-19 vaccine. Study at large: Second-dose intervals of approximately 4 or approximately 12 weeks were pooled. Points from the study as a whole: Close to half of all spike-specific TCRs reportedly target regions of the variants that are unmutated. It was only after the peak T cell response that any repertoires were sampled. Compared with day 0, the breadth and depth of the Spike-specific TCR repertoire rose significantly after two doses of AZD1222.

The method was immunoSEQ multiplex PCR; TCRdb's version includes in-frame clones alone and lacks a portion of them. The data show about 120,000 clones, with approximately 93% seen just once and 4% to 5.5% held by the top ten. For this clone: Its antigen is unknown.

Germline assignment: CDR1 GTSNPN and CDR2 SVGIG (reference sequence). Trimming cost V 5 bases and J 7 bases; bases outside gene matches: 5. This CDR3 region has 12 residues. Sequenced here: peripheral blood, sampled on day 0 of AZD1222 vaccination. This sequence joins TRBV30 and TRBJ1-5, with 7 nucleotides matching TRBD1. The origin of this receptor is an adult in good health. DNA of the CDR3: TGTGCCTGGGCGCCAGGGGGGCAGCCCCAGCATTTT. It codes for CAWAPGGQPQHF.